A single sample gave rise to the 6 T cell receptor beta chains below, sequenced in a study of OX40 agonist ivuxolimab in advanced cancers. Sequencing was performed with immunoSEQ multiplex PCR; in TCRdb, only in-frame clones are kept and a portion is missing. The table has tens of thousands of clones, around 80% seen once. The source was CD4+ or CD8+ T cells sorted from blood, collected in a trial of the OX40 agonist ivuxolimab. The receptors derive from an adult with an advanced solid tumor such as melanoma, head and neck, liver or kidney cancer.

This clone showed up just a few times. The chain carries TRBV5-1 and TRBJ1-2, with D possibly being TRBD1 (6 bases). Germline V lookup: CDR1 SGHRS, CDR2 YFSETQ. This CDR3 comprises 14 residues. Trimming removed 1 base from V and 2 bases from J, with 9 bases in between. The CDR3 here is CASSLTQGNYGYTF. CDR3 DNA sequence: TGCGCCAGCAGCTTGACACAGGGAAACTATGGCTACACCTTC.

This clone has a single count. The V and J genes are TRBV19 and TRBJ2-3; D possibly matches TRBD1 or TRBD2 (5 bases each). The germline V gene has CDR1 LNHDA and CDR2 SQIVND (reference sequence). Trimming took off 5 bases at V and 6 bases at J, with 24 bases between the two ends. CDR3 size: 17 residues. CDR3 protein: CASSPRGGTVVYDTQYF. The CDR3 DNA reads as TGTGCCAGTAGTCCCCGTGGGGGAACGGTCGTATACGATACGCAGTATTTT.

The chain recombines TRBV27 with TRBJ2-2; 10 nucleotides align to TRBD1. Trimming at V came to 6 bases and at J to 4 bases, leaving 5 bases not matched to a gene. Germline V CDR1 and CDR2: MNHEY, SMNVEV (reference sequence). CDR3 length equals 15 residues. CDR3 nucleotides: TGTGCCAGCAGACGGGACAGGGGTAGCACCGGGGAGCTGTTTTTT. This sequence encodes CASRRDRGSTGELFF.

V and J are TRBV15 and TRBJ2-2, with D maybe TRBD1 (5 bases). CDR3 length: 17 amino acids. Germline loops: CDR1 LNHNV, CDR2 YYDKDF (reference sequence). Trimming left V 5 bases short and J 0 bases short, with 16 bases between. DNA of the CDR3: TGTGCCACCAGCGGGGATATACAGGCTCCGAACACCGGGGAGCTGTTTTTT. It encodes CATSGDIQAPNTGELFF.

This chain connects TRBV5-1 to TRBJ2-5, with 7 bases aligning to TRBD1. Unmatched junction bases numbered 7, after V lost 3 bases and J lost 5 bases. The CDR3 covers 14 residues. From germline, CDR1 is SGHRS and CDR2 YFSETQ. In nucleotides, the CDR3 is TGCGCCAGCAGCTCGAGGACAGGACGGGAGACCCAGTACTTC. Its translation: CASSSRTGRETQYF.

A single count supports this clone. The V call is TRBV11-2, the J call TRBJ1-1; D gene uncertain. V was trimmed by 3 bases and J by 6 bases, leaving 11 bases between them. CDR3 length equals 13 residues. The germline gives CDR1 SGHAT, CDR2 FQNNGV. CDR3 bases: TGTGCCAGCAGCTTTGACGTTAACGCTGAAGCTTTCTTT. Protein sequence: CASSFDVNAEAFF.